A single T cell receptor beta chain is shown here with its context. The data stem from a study of blood T cells in healthy people across ages. Per the germline V gene, CDR1 is LNHDA and CDR2 is SQIVND (reference sequence). The V end lost 4 bases, the J end lost 3 bases, and 10 bases lay between the germline ends. The CDR3 runs to 13 residues. Sample-barcoded 5' priming and a J-beta primer mix drove a second PCR of roughly 7 to 11 cycles. One entry per CDR3 protein results from TCRdb running MiXCR on the 5' RACE reads. Here the sample spans about 1.7 million distinct CDR3 sequences, 28% being singletons.

The sample was blood. The source of this sequence is a woman under 40 in good health. The chain combines TRBV19 with TRBJ2-7; D unclear. The CDR3 is CASSNQMGYEQYF. The CDR3 coding sequence is TGTGCCAGTAGTAACCAAATGGGCTACGAGCAGTACTTC.